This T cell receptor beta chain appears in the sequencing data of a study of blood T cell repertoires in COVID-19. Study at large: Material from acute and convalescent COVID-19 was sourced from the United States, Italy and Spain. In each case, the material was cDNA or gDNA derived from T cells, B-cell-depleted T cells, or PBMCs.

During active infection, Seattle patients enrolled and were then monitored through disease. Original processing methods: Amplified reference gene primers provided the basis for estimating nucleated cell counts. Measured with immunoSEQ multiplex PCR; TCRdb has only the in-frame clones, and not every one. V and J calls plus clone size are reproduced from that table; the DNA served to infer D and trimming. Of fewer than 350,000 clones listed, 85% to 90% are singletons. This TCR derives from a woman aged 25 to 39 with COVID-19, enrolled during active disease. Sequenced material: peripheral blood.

The DNA of the CDR3 is TGTGCCAGCTCACCCGGACAGGTTGGGCCTGAAGCTTTCTTT. Its protein product is CASSPGQVGPEAFF. The chain is built from TRBV18 and TRBJ1-1, with 7 bases fitting TRBD1. Germline V CDR1 and CDR2: KGHSH, LQKENI. V lost 3 bases and J lost 6; bases outside the gene matches: 7. CDR3 length equals 14 residues.